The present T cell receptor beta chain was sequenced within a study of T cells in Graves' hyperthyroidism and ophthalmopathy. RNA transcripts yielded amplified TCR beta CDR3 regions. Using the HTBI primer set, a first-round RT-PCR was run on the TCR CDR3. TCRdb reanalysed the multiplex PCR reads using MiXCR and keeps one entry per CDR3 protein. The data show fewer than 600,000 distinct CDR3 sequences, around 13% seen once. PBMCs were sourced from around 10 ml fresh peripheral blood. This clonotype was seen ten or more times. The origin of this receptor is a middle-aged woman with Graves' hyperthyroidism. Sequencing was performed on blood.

CDR3 sequence reads: CASSLRRGNNYGYTF. CDR3 DNA sequence: TGTGCCAGCAGCTTACGGCGGGGAAATAACTATGGCTACACCTTC. The chain links TRBV7-8 to TRBJ1-2, with no clear D. Germline loops: CDR1 SGHVS, CDR2 FQNEAQ. The CDR3 is 15 residues long. V lost 2 bases and J 1 base, leaving 11 bases between the germline ends.